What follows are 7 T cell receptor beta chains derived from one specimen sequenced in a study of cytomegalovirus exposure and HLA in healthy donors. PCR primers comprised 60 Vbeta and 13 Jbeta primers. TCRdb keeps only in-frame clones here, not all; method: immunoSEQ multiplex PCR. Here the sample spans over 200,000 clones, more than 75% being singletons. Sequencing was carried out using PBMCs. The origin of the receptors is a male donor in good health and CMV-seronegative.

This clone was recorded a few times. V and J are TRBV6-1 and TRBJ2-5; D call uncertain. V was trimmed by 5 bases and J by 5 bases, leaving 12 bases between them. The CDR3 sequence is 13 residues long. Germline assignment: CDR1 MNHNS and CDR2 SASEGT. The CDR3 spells CASSSPVAETQYF. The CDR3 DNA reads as TGTGCCAGCAGTTCACCCGTCGCGGAGACCCAGTACTTC.

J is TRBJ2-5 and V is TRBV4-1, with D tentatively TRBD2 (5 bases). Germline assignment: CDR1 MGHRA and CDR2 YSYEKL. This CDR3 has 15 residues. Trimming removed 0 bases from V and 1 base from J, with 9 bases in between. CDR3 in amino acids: CASSQEGGSQETQYF. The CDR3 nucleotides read TGCGCCAGCAGCCAAGAAGGAGGCAGCCAAGAGACCCAGTACTTC.

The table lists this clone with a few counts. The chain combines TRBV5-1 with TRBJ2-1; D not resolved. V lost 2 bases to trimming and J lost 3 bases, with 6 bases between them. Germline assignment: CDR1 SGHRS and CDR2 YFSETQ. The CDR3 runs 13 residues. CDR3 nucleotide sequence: TGCGCCAGCAGCTTACCAGGCTACAATGAGCAGTTCTTC. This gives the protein CASSLPGYNEQFF.

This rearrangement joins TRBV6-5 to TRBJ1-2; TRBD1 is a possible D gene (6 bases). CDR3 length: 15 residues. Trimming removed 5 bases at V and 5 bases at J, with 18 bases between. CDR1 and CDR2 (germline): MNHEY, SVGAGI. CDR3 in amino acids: CASSPPGRGGYGYTF. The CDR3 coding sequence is TGTGCCAGCAGTCCCCCTGGCAGGGGAGGGTATGGCTACACCTTC.

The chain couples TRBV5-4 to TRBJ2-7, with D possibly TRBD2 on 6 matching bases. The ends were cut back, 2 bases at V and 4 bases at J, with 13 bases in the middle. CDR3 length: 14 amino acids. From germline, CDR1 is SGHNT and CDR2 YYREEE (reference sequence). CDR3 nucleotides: TGTGCCAGCAGCTTTGAACTAGCTGCTTACGAGCAGTACTTC. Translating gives CASSFELAAYEQYF.

The CDR3 protein is CASSAWTGTNQPQHF. In DNA, the CDR3 is TGTGCCAGCAGTGCCTGGACAGGGACCAATCAGCCCCAGCATTTT. The chain couples TRBV6-1 to TRBJ1-5, with TRBD1 matching over 8 bases. CDR3 length: 15 residues. V lost 4 bases to trimming and J lost 3 bases; unmatched junction nucleotides: 5. Looked up from germline, CDR1 is MNHNS and CDR2 is SASEGT.

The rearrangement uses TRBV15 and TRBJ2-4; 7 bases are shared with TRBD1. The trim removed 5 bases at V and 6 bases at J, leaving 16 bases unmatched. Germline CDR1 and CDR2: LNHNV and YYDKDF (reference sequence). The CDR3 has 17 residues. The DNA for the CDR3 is TGTGCCACCAGCTCAGAATACAGGGGAAGGTTCCCAAACATTCAGTACTTC. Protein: CATSSEYRGRFPNIQYF. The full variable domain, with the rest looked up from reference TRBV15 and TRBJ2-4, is DAMVIQNPRYQVTQFGKPVTLSCSQTLNHNVMYWYQQKSSQAPKLLFHYYDKDFNNEADTPDNFQSRRPNTSFCFLDIRSPGLGDTAMYLCATSSEYRGRFPNIQYFGAGTRLSVL.